This T cell receptor beta chain was recovered during a study of blood T cell repertoires in COVID-19. In the original analysis: Amplification from reference gene primers served as the basis for estimated nucleated cell counts. Measured with immunoSEQ multiplex PCR; TCRdb has only the in-frame clones, and not every one. From that table come the V and J calls and clone size; the DNA was used to work out D and trimming. Of about 90,000 clones in the sample, 92% are singletons; the top ten hold roughly 6.4%. This clone was recorded a few times. Germline V gene lookup returns CDR1 ENHRY and CDR2 SYGVKD. The CDR3 runs 15 residues. After removal of 5 bases from V and 4 bases from J, the junction contained 8 bases not matched to a gene.

The sample was peripheral blood. The TCR was taken from a woman aged 55-70 years with active COVID-19. This chain links TRBV10-3 with TRBJ1-2; 9 bases are a match to TRBD1. The CDR3 region is CAISKDRGGSYGYTF. DNA for the CDR3: TGTGCCATCAGTAAGGACAGGGGAGGCAGCTATGGCTACACCTTC.